The source of this TCR beta chain is a study of shared clonotypes between healthy human individuals (TCRdb year 2020). Notes on the research overall: A few men and a couple of women, aged 18 to 49 years, made up the cohort. For each donor, CD4 naive and CD4 memory were each given three plates, CD8 naive was given two plates, and CD8 memory was given one plate. Blood TCR repertoires of roughly five healthy adults were deeply sequenced to estimate repertoire size and the extent of clonotype sharing between individuals. To increase sequencing depth and limit assay-specific biases, TCR repertoire library preparation and sequencing were carried out by different laboratories using diverse techniques. Leukapheresis yielded between about 0.9 and 10 billion PBMCs per donor. Results and caveats for the whole study, not just this receptor: Sampling was restricted to blood, and TCR repertoires in tissues likely differ from the TCR repertoires found in blood. Incomplete sequencing was indicated by rarefaction of sorted-subset datasets, despite the large sequencing depth. The small number of donors limited the genetic and exposure-history diversity represented. Based on pairwise subsampling, the degree of clonotype sharing among donors was expected to be affected by sequencing depth. Sharing across four donors was observed for about 5% of naive CD4, 3% to 4% of naive CD8, 2% to 2.5% of memory CD4, and roughly 0.4% of memory CD8 clonotypes. Naive subsets generally had larger estimated clonotype richness than memory subsets. Higher generation probabilities were observed for clonotypes shared by all four sorted-subset donors than for non-shared clonotypes.

For the CD8 naive samples, CD45RO-negative cells were positively selected for CCR7, yielding a CD45RA+CCR7+ population from which TemRA cells were excluded. Donors were healthy HIV-negative adults with no recently reported acute infections or vaccinations. All donors were Caucasian adults living in Nashville, Tennessee, USA. After blood collection by leukapheresis, PBMCs were isolated using Ficoll-Histopaque density gradient centrifugation and then cryopreserved in the vapor phase of liquid nitrogen. Purity and quantity of every magnetically sorted T cell population were checked by analytical flow cytometry. Genomic DNA was isolated from each sorted fraction and quantified by UV absorbance on a Nanodrop 2000c. Using the deep immunoSEQ assay, TCR CDR3 regions were amplified from genomic DNA by multiplex PCR. For each cell subset, the extracted genomic DNA was distributed evenly across all wells of several immunoSEQ 96-well plates, and each plate served as one replicate. For sorted subsets, each replicate PCR was loaded with 200 to 250 ng genomic DNA, equivalent to 25,000 to 35,000 T cell genomes. Purified libraries were quantified with a Qubit 3.0 fluorometer, sized on a Bioanalyzer 2100, and re-quantified with the KAPA Library Quantification kit. A separate single-read 150-cycle Illumina NextSeq 550 flow cell was used to sequence each immunoSEQ 96-well plate. Under the source paper's analysis protocol: Because the immunoSEQ output included only junctional sequences and no quality scores, the filtering could not be the same as the filtering used for full-length reads. Sequences were annotated with PyIR, a Python wrapper for IgBLAST v1.9, using IMGT germline references to assign V/J genes and CDR3. Any read was removed if the V/J assignment was weak (E-value above 1e-6), the CDR3 was missing, or the read contained stop codons, out-of-frame junctions, or ambiguous translated residues. V3J clonotypes were defined as sequences sharing an identical inferred V gene, J gene, and CDR3 amino acid sequence. Percentage overlap between repertoires was calculated by dividing the number of shared unique clonotypes by the size of the smaller repertoire. Repertoire richness was assessed with RTK rarefaction, the Chao1 estimator, and Recon v2.1 estimates of unobserved clonotypes. For all TCRbeta clonotypes obtained by the gDNA method from four donors, generation probabilities were computed with OLGA. TCRdb retrieved this table from immuneACCESS and kept in-frame rearrangements only. Not all clones are present; in checked studies, unresolved V genes account for under half, and no reason is known for the remainder. V and J calls and clone size are those listed in that table; D and trimming were worked out from the DNA. The sample table shows about 2,100,000 clones, and approximately 94% are seen once. The top ten clones comprise under 2% of the sample.

Counted from cysteine to phenylalanine, this CDR3 has 15 amino acids. Of the read, only the CDR3 DNA is kept; its 45 bases are in frame from base 1. As encoded in the germline V gene, CDR1 is SGDLS while CDR2 is YYNGEE. Trimming at the junction amounts to 3 bases on V and 2 bases on J, and the germline ends lie 15 bases apart. As regards this clone: Its antigen remains undetermined. No base quality information exists; no much larger clone differs at one position.

Sequenced sample: naive CD8+ T cells from PBMCs. The label giving this sample's cell subset or site can be read as: CD45RA+CCR7+. This sequence was found in a young man in good health. Some clones in this sample may be carry-over from other donors' samples. This sequence uses TRBV9 and TRBJ2-7, with TRBD1 tentatively as D gene (6 bases match). The CDR3 region: CASSGRAGEAYEQYF. At the DNA level, the sequence is TGTGCCAGCAGCGGAAGGGCAGGGGAAGCCTACGAGCAGTACTTC. Beyond the CDR3, the reference TRBV9 and TRBJ2-7 genes provide the residues; the full variable domain reads: DSGVTQTPKHLITATGQRVTLRCSPRSGDLSVYWYQQSLDQGLQFLIQYYNGEERAKGNILERFSAQQFPDLHSELNLSSLELGDSALYFCASSGRAGEAYEQYFGPGTRLTVT.